This T cell receptor (beta chain) was documented in a study of blood T cell repertoires in COVID-19. Study at large: COVID-19 samples collected from the United States, Italy and Spain covered acute and convalescent phases.

The junction had 4 bases not matched to a gene; V was cut back by 5 bases and J by 4 bases. CDR1 and CDR2 from the germline V gene are SGHTA and FQGTGA. The CDR3 loop spans 16 amino acids. Enrollment of patients from Seattle took place during active infection, with longitudinal follow-up. Libraries were prepared by immunoSEQ multiplex PCR; TCRdb keeps only in-frame clonotypes and omits some of them. In the table there are some 360,000 clones, approximately 87% of which are singletons. The receptor's source is a woman aged 55-70 years with COVID-19, enrolled during active disease. The chain couples TRBV7-3 to TRBJ2-3; 15 nucleotides align to TRBD2. Specimen: peripheral blood. The CDR3 DNA reads TGTGCCAGCAGCACGGGACTAGCGGGGGGTGCAGATACGCAGTATTTT. Its translation: CASSTGLAGGADTQYF.